This TCR beta chain was captured by sequencing in a study of T cell changes during pregnancy in multiple sclerosis. Clones were read by immunoSEQ multiplex PCR, and TCRdb kept only the in-frame ones, dropping some. The table records tens of thousands of clones, 85% to 95% of them present only once. Germline-derived CDR1 and CDR2 are MNHEY and SMNVEV (reference sequence). CDR3 length equals 16 residues. V shed 2 bases, J shed 6 bases, and the junction held 6 bases outside the gene matches. The gene calls are TRBV27 and TRBJ2-2; TRBD1 aligns across 10 bases. This sample comprised CD4+ T cells from peripheral blood mononuclear cells, obtained in the third trimester of pregnancy. The receptor comes from a female donor with multiple sclerosis, enrolled in a pregnancy study. CDR3 coding DNA: TGTGCCAGCAGTTTAGCGGGACAGGGGTTCCCCGGGGAGCTGTTTTTT. Amino acids: CASSLAGQGFPGELFF.